The 16 T cell receptor beta chains reported below all come from one sample, sequenced in a study of siplizumab effects on memory and regulatory T cells. TCRdb's table, derived via immunoSEQ multiplex PCR, lists solely in-frame clones and lacks some. The sample includes 100,000 or so clones, 92% of them seen just once. Input material: non-Treg CD4+ T cells sorted from blood. The receptor source for this set is a human donor in good health.

This chain connects TRBV19 to TRBJ1-4, with 8 bases matching TRBD1. V gave up 4 bases and J gave up 8 bases; unmatched junction bases: 6. This CDR3 has 14 residues. Germline CDR1 is LNHDA and CDR2 is SQIVND (reference sequence). This CDR3 reads CASSTWTGPEKLFF. As DNA, the CDR3 is TGTGCCAGTAGTACATGGACAGGGCCGGAAAAACTGTTTTTT.

This sequence joins TRBV11-2 and TRBJ2-5; 13 positions agree with TRBD2. The germline V gene encodes CDR1 SGHAT and CDR2 FQNNGV. V lost 5 bases and J lost 11; bases outside the gene matches: 8. The CDR3 covers 14 residues. Here the CDR3 DNA reads TGTGCCAGCAGCCTCGGGACTAGCGGGACTGGGCAGTACTTC. It is translated as CASSLGTSGTGQYF.

The J gene is TRBJ2-5, the V gene TRBV15; D may be TRBD1 or TRBD2 (5 bases each). The CDR3 runs to 16 residues. The V gene lost 0 bases and the J gene lost 3 bases, with 14 bases spanning the gap. Germline V gene sequence: CDR1 LNHNV, CDR2 YYDKDF (reference sequence). The CDR3 region is CATSRDLARGEETQYF. DNA for the CDR3: TGTGCCACCAGCAGAGATTTGGCGCGAGGGGAAGAGACCCAGTACTTC. The variable domain in full, completed from reference TRBV15 and TRBJ2-5, reads DAMVIQNPRYQVTQFGKPVTLSCSQTLNHNVMYWYQQKSSQAPKLLFHYYDKDFNNEADTPDNFQSRRPNTSFCFLDIRSPGLGDTAMYLCATSRDLARGEETQYFGPGTRLLVL.

This chain connects TRBV18 to TRBJ2-1; D possibly corresponds to TRBD2 (5 bases). Germline CDR1 is KGHSH and CDR2 is LQKENI. This CDR3 spans 14 amino acids. Trimming left V 6 bases short and J 8 bases short, with 17 bases between. CDR3 region: CASSGPTSPHEQFF. The CDR3 nucleotides read TGTGCCAGCTCGGGCCCCACTAGTCCCCATGAGCAGTTCTTC.

The chain has TRBV30 and TRBJ2-4; TRBD2 is a possible D gene (6 bases). The germline V and J ends were trimmed by 0 bases and 6 bases, with 15 bases remaining between them. CDR1 and CDR2 from the germline V gene are GTSNPN and SVGIG (reference sequence). The CDR3 covers 15 residues. In DNA form, the CDR3 reads TGTGCCTGGAGTGTAGGGGCTGGGGGGAGAAACATTCAGTACTTC. As protein: CAWSVGAGGRNIQYF.

This chain joins TRBV9 and TRBJ1-6; no reliable D call. Trimming shortened V by 0 bases and J by 7 bases, and 8 bases separated the two germline ends. Germline assignment: CDR1 SGDLS and CDR2 YYNGEE. This CDR3 region has 14 residues. The chain's CDR3 is CASSVVPGNSPLHF. The CDR3 region has the DNA TGTGCCAGCAGCGTAGTTCCGGGAAATTCACCCCTCCACTTT.

The V call is TRBV19, the J call TRBJ1-1, with 7 bases matching TRBD1. Trimming took 5 bases from V and 1 from J; bases not matched to a gene: 4. From germline, CDR1 is LNHDA and CDR2 SQIVND (reference sequence). The CDR3 extends over 14 amino acids. CDR3 region: CASSVGTENTEAFF. In DNA form, the CDR3 reads TGTGCCAGTAGTGTCGGGACAGAGAACACTGAAGCTTTCTTT. The complete variable domain, with remaining parts taken from reference TRBV19 and TRBJ1-1, reads DGGITQSPKYLFRKEGQNVTLSCEQNLNHDAMYWYRQDPGQGLRLIYYSQIVNDFQKGDIAEGYSVSREKKESFPLTVTSAQKNPTAFYLCASSVGTENTEAFFGQGTRLTVV.

The chain employs TRBV2 and TRBJ2-5, with D unresolved. Trimming shortened V by 3 bases and J by 4 bases, and 12 bases separated the two germline ends. The CDR3 sequence is 14 residues long. The germline V gene encodes CDR1 SNHLY and CDR2 FYNNEI. The CDR3 sequence is CASSDLGIVETQYF. CDR3 coding DNA: TGTGCCAGCAGTGATCTGGGGATCGTAGAGACCCAGTACTTC.

The chain employs TRBV30 and TRBJ2-7; 8 nucleotides agree with TRBD1. In germline, CDR1 is GTSNPN, CDR2 SVGIG (reference sequence). V lost 2 bases, J lost 9 bases, and 15 bases stayed unmatched. There are 15 residues in the CDR3. In DNA, the CDR3 is TGTGCCTGGAGTCTCTCGGGGACAGGAGGTTCGGGGCAGTACTTC. It translates to CAWSLSGTGGSGQYF.

The rearrangement joins TRBV4-3 to TRBJ1-2; D not certain. The CDR3 length is 14 residues. V lost 0 bases to trimming and J lost 2 bases, with 7 bases between them. The germline CDR1 and CDR2 sequences are LGHNA and YSLEER. DNA of the CDR3: TGCGCCAGCAGCCAAGATAGGGCGAACTATGGCTACACCTTC. Protein sequence: CASSQDRANYGYTF.

The gene calls are TRBV6-4 and TRBJ1-1; D perhaps matches TRBD1 (6 bases). Germline CDR1 reads MRHNA; CDR2 reads SNTAGT. The CDR3 has 13 residues. V gave up 6 bases and J gave up 1 base, with 9 bases separating them. In nucleotides, the CDR3 is TGTGCCAGCAGGCTGACAGGGAACACTGAAGCTTTCTTT. Translated, it gives CASRLTGNTEAFF.

This chain links TRBV20-1 with TRBJ2-7; D is perhaps TRBD2 (5 bases). Germline assignment: CDR1 DFQATT and CDR2 SNEGSKA (reference sequence). CDR3 size: 11 residues. V lost 6 bases and J lost 6, with 12 bases in between. CDR3 region: CSAPGIGEQYF. The CDR3 nucleotides are TGCAGTGCCCCGGGAATTGGCGAGCAGTACTTC.

V and J are TRBV4-1 and TRBJ2-7; no reliable D call. This CDR3 spans 14 amino acids. The germline V gene has CDR1 MGHRA and CDR2 YSYEKL. Between the trimmed V and J ends, which lost 0 bases and 3 bases, there was a span of 9 bases. CDR3 coding DNA: TGCGCCAGCAGCCAAGATTTCACCCTCTACGAGCAGTACTTC. The encoded protein is CASSQDFTLYEQYF.

J is TRBJ1-1 and V is TRBV4-3, with 7 bases fitting TRBD1. Germline CDR1 LGHNA, CDR2 YSLEER. V was clipped by 7 bases and J by 5 bases; unmatched bases: 7. This CDR3 contains 13 residues. As DNA, the CDR3 is TGCGCCAGCACCAAGACAGGGAGAACTGAAGCTTTCTTT. Residues: CASTKTGRTEAFF.

V gene TRBV28 combines with J gene TRBJ1-5; D gene unclear. V dropped 2 bases and J dropped 1 base, with 9 bases sitting between them. The CDR3 consists of 15 residues. Per the germline V gene, CDR1 is MDHEN and CDR2 is SYDVKM. CDR3 bases: TGTGCCAGCAGTTTACCCCCACCCAGCAATCAGCCCCAGCATTTT. Translating gives CASSLPPPSNQPQHF. The full variable domain, in which reference TRBV28 and TRBJ1-5 provide the parts outside the CDR3, is DVKVTQSSRYLVKRTGEKVFLECVQDMDHENMFWYRQDPGLGLRLIYFSYDVKMKEKGDIPEGYSVSREKKERFSLILESASTNQTSMYLCASSLPPPSNQPQHFGDGTRLSIL.

This chain connects TRBV6-6 to TRBJ2-2; a weak D match, TRBD2 (6 bases). Germline V lookup: CDR1 MNHNY, CDR2 SVGAGI (reference sequence). CDR3 length equals 15 residues. V gave up 5 bases and J gave up 2 bases, with 12 bases separating them. The DNA of the CDR3 is TGTGCCAGCAGTAAGCTAGCGATCAACACCGGGGAGCTGTTTTTT. Amino acids: CASSKLAINTGELFF.